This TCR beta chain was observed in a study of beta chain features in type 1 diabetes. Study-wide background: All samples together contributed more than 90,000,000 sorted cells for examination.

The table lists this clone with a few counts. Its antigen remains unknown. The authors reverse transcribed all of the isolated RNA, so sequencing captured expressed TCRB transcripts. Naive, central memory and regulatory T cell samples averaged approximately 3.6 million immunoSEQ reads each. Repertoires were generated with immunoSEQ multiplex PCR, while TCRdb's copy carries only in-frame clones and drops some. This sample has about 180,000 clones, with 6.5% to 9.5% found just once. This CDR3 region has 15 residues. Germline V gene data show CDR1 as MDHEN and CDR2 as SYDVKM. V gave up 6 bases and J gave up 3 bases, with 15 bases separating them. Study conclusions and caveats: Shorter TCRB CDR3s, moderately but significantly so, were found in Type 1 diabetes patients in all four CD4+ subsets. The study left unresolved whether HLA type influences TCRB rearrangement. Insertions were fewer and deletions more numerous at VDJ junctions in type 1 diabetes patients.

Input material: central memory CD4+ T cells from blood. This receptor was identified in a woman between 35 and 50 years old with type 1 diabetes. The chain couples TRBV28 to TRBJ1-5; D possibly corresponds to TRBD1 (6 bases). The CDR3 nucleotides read TGTGCCAGCAGCTTAAACCGGGACATCAATCAGCCCCAGCATTTT. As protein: CASSLNRDINQPQHF.